Below are 14 T cell receptor beta chains sequenced from a single sample in a study of cytomegalovirus exposure and HLA in healthy donors. 60 Vbeta and 13 Jbeta primers were used in PCR. The method was immunoSEQ multiplex PCR; TCRdb's version includes in-frame clones alone and lacks a portion of them. The table has roughly 100,000 clones, approximately 77% seen once. The sample consisted of PBMCs. The receptors shown here come from a female donor in good health and CMV-seronegative.

As DNA, the CDR3 is TGCGCCAGCAGCCTTCCAGGGGGCACAGATACGCAGTATTTT. It encodes CASSLPGGTDTQYF. The genes are TRBV5-1 and TRBJ2-3; weak D call: TRBD1 (6 bases). Germline CDR1 is SGHRS and CDR2 is YFSETQ. Between the trimmed V and J ends, which lost 4 bases and 1 base, there was a span of 10 bases. This CDR3 comprises 14 residues.

This chain joins TRBV4-1 and TRBJ2-7, with TRBD1 matching over 9 bases. The V and J ends lost 0 bases and 4 bases, in that order; junction bases with no gene match: 13. The germline V gene has CDR1 MGHRA and CDR2 YSYEKL. The CDR3 spans 18 residues. This CDR3 reads CASSQEAVPRDRVYEQYF. Written as DNA, the CDR3 is TGCGCCAGCAGCCAAGAAGCTGTCCCCCGGGACAGGGTGTACGAGCAGTACTTC.

The chain joins TRBV12-5 to TRBJ1-3; the D gene is possibly TRBD1 (5 bases). V was shortened by 2 bases and J by 0 bases, with 23 bases between the two germline ends. There are 20 residues in the CDR3. CDR1 LGHNT and CDR2 FRNRAP come from the germline V gene. The DNA for the CDR3 is TGTGCTAGTGGTTTGTTTGAGACAGTCCCGAGTCTCAGCTCTGGAAACACCATATATTTT. It is translated as CASGLFETVPSLSSGNTIYF.

The chain couples TRBV5-5 to TRBJ1-1; perhaps TRBD1 as D (5 bases). Germline loops: CDR1 SGHKS, CDR2 YYEKEE (reference sequence). Between the trimmed V and J ends, which lost 1 base and 2 bases, there was a span of 15 bases. The CDR3 loop spans 16 amino acids. This CDR3 reads CASSLLVRAGNTEAFF. The CDR3 region has the DNA TGTGCCAGCAGCTTGTTAGTCAGGGCGGGAAACACTGAAGCTTTCTTT.

In its sample, this clone was seen a few times. This rearrangement joins TRBV6-1 to TRBJ2-7; no clear D. The germline V and J ends were trimmed by 1 base and 4 bases, with 5 bases remaining between them. Germline V lookup: CDR1 MNHNS, CDR2 SASEGT. The CDR3 sequence is 12 residues long. The DNA for the CDR3 is TGTGCCAGCAGTGAAGAGAGTTACGAGCAGTACTTC. This codes for CASSEESYEQYF.

The chain recombines TRBV28 with TRBJ2-5, with a tentative D call TRBD2 (5 bases). Germline V gene sequence: CDR1 MDHEN, CDR2 SYDVKM. V lost 5 bases and J 3 bases, leaving 7 bases between the germline ends. The CDR3 has 12 amino acids. DNA of the CDR3: TGTGCCAGCAGTCGGACTGAAGAGACCCAGTACTTC. Translation gives CASSRTEETQYF. Complete variable domain (other parts from reference TRBV28 and TRBJ2-5): DVKVTQSSRYLVKRTGEKVFLECVQDMDHENMFWYRQDPGLGLRLIYFSYDVKMKEKGDIPEGYSVSREKKERFSLILESASTNQTSMYLCASSRTEETQYFGPGTRLLVL.

This chain connects TRBV11-1 to TRBJ1-4, with D maybe TRBD1 (6 bases). Trimming stripped 5 bases from V and 4 bases from J, with 14 bases between. This CDR3 contains 15 residues. Germline CDR1 and CDR2: SGHAT and FQDESV (reference sequence). The CDR3 DNA follows: TGTGCCAGCAGCCCCGGACAGCTTCTTAATGAAAAACTGTTTTTT. Translation: CASSPGQLLNEKLFF.

This chain connects TRBV6-1 to TRBJ2-7, with 9 positions matching TRBD1. This CDR3 spans 14 amino acids. Germline CDR1 is MNHNS and CDR2 is SASEGT. J was trimmed by 6 bases and V by 6 bases; bases with no gene match: 9. The CDR3 nucleotides read TGTGCCAGCAGGAAACCGGGACAGGGTGGCGAGCAGTACTTC. Translation gives CASRKPGQGGEQYF.

The V and J genes are TRBV4-2 and TRBJ2-6, with D possibly TRBD2 on 6 matching bases. The CDR3 spans 18 residues. Germline CDR1 and CDR2: LGHNA and YNFKEQ. With 0 bases removed from V and 1 base from J, the gap between germline ends came to 13 bases. The CDR3 here is CASSQDGTWSSGANVLTF. CDR3 bases: TGTGCCAGCAGCCAAGATGGGACTTGGTCTTCTGGGGCCAACGTCCTGACTTTC.

This chain links TRBV7-3 with TRBJ1-1, with TRBD1 as a possible D gene (6 bases). From germline, CDR1 is SGHTA and CDR2 FQGTGA. CDR3 length: 15 residues. V was pared by 5 bases and J by 1 base, with 14 bases between. The CDR3 loop reads CASSPLGAGNTEAFF. The CDR3, as DNA: TGTGCCAGCAGCCCATTGGGGGCTGGGAACACTGAAGCTTTCTTT.

This rearrangement joins TRBV9 to TRBJ2-7; D is unresolved. Between the trimmed V and J ends, which lost 4 bases and 4 bases, there was a span of 9 bases. CDR1 is SGDLS, CDR2 YYNGEE, per germline. The CDR3 totals 12 residues. As DNA, the CDR3 is TGTGCCAGCAGCACGAGCGATTACGAGCAGTACTTC. The encoded protein is CASSTSDYEQYF.

With regard to this clone: The junction departs from germline at one end; a sequencing error may be responsible. Other DNA sequences in the same sample also yield this CDR3. The chain is built from TRBV5-6 and TRBJ1-2; D unclear. There are 15 residues in the CDR3. CDR1 and CDR2 from the germline V gene are SGHDT and YYEEEE. The CDR3 loop reads CASSMGSGVLYGYTF. DNA of the CDR3: TGCGCCAGCAGCATGGGAAGCGGGGTCCTTTATGGCTACACCTTC.

In its sample, this clone was seen a few times. The chain links TRBV4-2 to TRBJ2-1; D is possibly TRBD1 (5 bases). The V gene lost 2 bases and the J gene lost 4 bases, with 18 bases spanning the gap. This CDR3 has 17 residues. In germline, CDR1 is LGHNA, CDR2 YNFKEQ. The CDR3 protein is CASSQSRTRVGYNEQFF. CDR3 sequence (DNA): TGTGCCAGCAGCCAATCCCGGACAAGGGTTGGTTACAATGAGCAGTTCTTC.

In nucleotides, the CDR3 is TGTGCCAGCAGCCAGGAGGGGGGGGCCAGTACGGAGACCCAGTACTTC. This gives the protein CASSQEGGASTETQYF. The chain carries TRBV4-2 and TRBJ2-5; TRBD2 is a possible D gene (7 bases). V gave up 3 bases and J gave up 5 bases, with 19 bases separating them. CDR1 and CDR2 (germline): LGHNA, YNFKEQ. The CDR3 contains 16 residues.